Presented here are 7 T cell receptor beta chains from one specimen sequenced in a study of early T cells in non-severe SARS-CoV-2 infection. A single record per CDR3 protein comes from TCRdb applying MiXCR to the 5' RACE reads. The data show over 85,000 distinct CDR3 sequences, with 16% seen just once and around 1.3% held by the top ten. Sequencing used whole blood. Every receptor here comes from an adult who was a healthcare worker with PCR-confirmed SARS-CoV-2 infection or an uninfected control (not recorded which).

The chain links TRBV5-4 to TRBJ2-2; unclear D gene. The CDR3 contains 13 residues. V was pared by 4 bases and J by 3 bases, with 7 bases between. Germline V gives CDR1 SGHNT, CDR2 YYREEE (reference sequence). The CDR3 region has the DNA TGTGCCAGCAGCCGAGGAGACACCGGGGAGCTGTTTTTT. It yields the protein CASSRGDTGELFF.

This clonotype was recorded a few times. V is TRBV20-1 and J is TRBJ1-1; the match to TRBD1 covers 11 bases. The V gene's germline CDR1 is DFQATT and CDR2 SNEGSKA (reference sequence). The CDR3 covers 13 residues. Trimming at V came to 4 bases and at J to 4 bases, leaving 2 bases not matched to a gene. Written as DNA, the CDR3 is TGCAGTGCTACGGGACAGGGGGTCACTGAAGCTTTCTTT. It translates to CSATGQGVTEAFF.

As for this clonotype: A read error may produce the germline difference seen at one junction end. The J gene is TRBJ2-5, the V gene TRBV7-9; 9 bases are shared with TRBD2. The CDR3 is 15 residues long. Germline CDR1 SEHNR, CDR2 FQNEAQ (reference sequence). The CDR3 spells CASSYEAGGKDTQYF. The CDR3 region has the DNA TGTGCCAGCAGCTATGAAGCGGGAGGTAAAGACACCCAGTACTTC.

The genes are TRBV30 and TRBJ2-1, with 10 bases lining up with TRBD1. Germline CDR1 is GTSNPN and CDR2 is SVGIG (reference sequence). The CDR3 sequence is 11 residues long. Trimming took 5 bases from V and 8 from J; bases not matched to a gene: 0. The CDR3 protein is CAWDRGHEQFF. The DNA for the CDR3 is TGTGCCTGGGACAGGGGGCATGAGCAGTTCTTC.

This clonotype has a handful of counts. The chain is built from TRBV7-2 and TRBJ2-3; no firm D call. V was trimmed by 4 bases and J by 2 bases, leaving 10 bases between them. The CDR3 is made up of 14 amino acids. Germline CDR1 and CDR2: SGHTA and FQGNSA. The CDR3 region is CASSSGPATDTQYF. CDR3 coding DNA: TGTGCCAGCAGCTCAGGACCCGCCACAGATACGCAGTATTTT.

This clonotype was detected once. This chain joins TRBV12-3 or TRBV12-4 and TRBJ2-1; TRBD2 matches at 9 bases. This CDR3 spans 17 amino acids. V gave up 3 bases and J gave up 7 bases; unmatched junction bases: 13. The CDR3 sequence is CASSFSPSSGSRNEQFF. In DNA, the CDR3 is TGTGCCAGCAGTTTTAGTCCGAGTAGCGGGAGTAGGAATGAGCAGTTCTTC.

This chain uses TRBV29-1 with TRBJ2-5, with D perhaps TRBD1 (6 bases). The CDR3 extends over 13 amino acids. Germline lookup yields CDR1 SQVTM and CDR2 ANQGSEA. Trimming left V 3 bases short and J 2 bases short, with 10 bases between. The CDR3: CSVEGAAQETQYF. DNA for the CDR3: TGCAGCGTTGAGGGGGCAGCTCAAGAGACCCAGTACTTC.